Below, 6 T cell receptor beta chains from the same sample are listed, as sequenced in a study of OX40 agonist ivuxolimab in advanced cancers. Only in-frame clones appear in the TCRdb table, and some are missing; sequencing was by immunoSEQ multiplex PCR. The sample comprises 25,000 to 30,000 clones, around 85% of which are singletons, and around 28% rests with the top ten. The specimen was CD4+ or CD8+ T cells sorted from blood, collected in a trial of the OX40 agonist ivuxolimab. These receptor sequences come from an adult with an advanced solid tumor such as melanoma, head and neck, liver or kidney cancer.

Regarding this clone: One end of the junction fails to match germline, which may point to a read error. This chain uses TRBV4-2 with TRBJ2-3; no clear D gene. The CDR3 consists of 16 residues. Germline values: CDR1 LGHNA, CDR2 YNFKEQ. The DNA of the CDR3 is TGTGCCAGCAGCGAAGACGGTAACGTACGGCCCTATACGCAGTATTTT. Its translation: CASSEDGNVRPYTQYF.

V is TRBV4-1 and J is TRBJ2-7; 7 bases match TRBD1. The V gene end was trimmed by 4 bases and the J gene end by 3 bases; junction bases not matched to a gene: 6. In germline, CDR1 is MGHRA, CDR2 YSYEKL. The CDR3 length is 14 residues. The chain's CDR3 is CASSPLGQDYEQYF. DNA for the CDR3: TGCGCCAGCAGCCCCCTCGGACAGGACTACGAGCAGTACTTC.

Only one count was recorded for this clone. The chain joins TRBV5-4 to TRBJ2-3; D is ambiguous. CDR3 size: 14 residues. V lost 1 base to trimming and J lost 0 bases, with 6 bases between them. CDR1 SGHNT and CDR2 YYREEE come from the germline V gene (reference sequence). CDR3 residues: CASSLSRSTDTQYF. The CDR3 DNA is TGTGCCAGCAGCTTGTCCCGAAGCACAGATACGCAGTATTTT.

This clone is deemed medium-sized. The chain employs TRBV9 and TRBJ2-1; D gene ambiguous. Germline V gives CDR1 SGDLS, CDR2 YYNGEE. The ends were cut back, 3 bases at V and 5 bases at J, with 12 bases in the middle. The CDR3 is made up of 14 amino acids. The CDR3: CASSAYPLDNEQFF. In DNA, the CDR3 is TGTGCCAGCAGCGCATACCCCCTAGACAATGAGCAGTTCTTC.

This chain links TRBV7-3 with TRBJ1-1; no clear D gene. The CDR3 runs 11 residues. The V gene's germline CDR1 is SGHTA and CDR2 FQGTGA. The V end lost 6 bases, the J end lost 2 bases, and 4 bases lay between the germline ends. In DNA form, the CDR3 reads TGTGCCAGCAGGGGAAACACTGAAGCTTTCTTT. Translating gives CASRGNTEAFF.

The CDR3 bases are TGTGCCAGCCCTAGCGGCTACTCCTACAATGAGCAGTTCTTC. Its translation is CASPSGYSYNEQFF. The genes are TRBV6-1 and TRBJ2-1; TRBD2 matches 7 bases. Germline CDR1 reads MNHNS; CDR2 reads SASEGT. V lost 8 bases to trimming and J lost 0 bases; unmatched junction nucleotides: 4. The CDR3 has 14 amino acids.